This T cell receptor beta chain was observed in a study of T-cell reconstitution after alpha-beta-depleted transplantation in children. The TCRbeta library was prepared with unique molecular identifiers. MiXCR was run by TCRdb on the PCR reads, yielding one entry per CDR3 protein. The table lists about 200,000 distinct CDR3 sequences, approximately 19% of them singletons, with around 44% in the top ten. Regarding this clonotype: Antigen unknown.

The CDR3 covers 14 residues. V dropped 5 bases and J dropped 7 bases, with 15 bases sitting between them. Overall study findings and caveats: At around two months after transplant, the alpha-beta T cells were reportedly derived from several hundred expanded clones that came from non-depleted graft cells. Among T cells one year after transplant, newly produced cells accounted for most counts and diversity.

The TCR sequence derives from a male patient aged 2-9 years who had a stem cell transplant for acute lymphoblastic leukemia, so the T cells may come from the graft donor. This chain connects TRBV12-3 or TRBV12-4 to TRBJ2-1, with unresolved D. This specimen consisted of PBMCs, mostly from graft donor cells, obtained 360 days after TCRalphabeta/CD19-depleted stem cell transplant. The CDR3 spells CASSQPGSLNEQFF. CDR3 in DNA: TGTGCCAGCAGTCAACCCGGGTCCCTAAATGAGCAGTTCTTC.